A selection of T cell receptor beta chains follows, all from one sample in a study of beta chain features in type 1 diabetes. The assay was immunoSEQ multiplex PCR, and TCRdb's table has in-frame clones only and misses some. Of roughly 250,000 clones listed, roughly 22% are singletons. The sequenced material came from naive CD4+ T cells from blood. Source of these receptors: a woman in her 40s with type 1 diabetes. The CDR3 runs from the conserved cysteine through the conserved F or W. Clone size appears in some rows only: once, few, many, or a class for an expanded clone.

TRBV25-1,TRBJ1-2,.,CASSEGGDYGYTF
TRBV20-1,TRBJ2-1,.,CGGHYNEQFF
TRBV5-1,TRBJ2-2,.,CASRVQANTGELFF
TRBV28,TRBJ2-3,.,CASSLAGLAGDATDTQYF
TRBV6-5,TRBJ2-7,few,CASSHPGTGDYEQYF
TRBV27,TRBJ1-1,.,CASSQRWNTEAFF
TRBV7-2,TRBJ1-2,.,CASSSQEANYGYTF
TRBV5-1,TRBJ2-3,.,CASSLEGLDPDTQYF
TRBV5-1,TRBJ1-3,few,CASSPGQRGNTIYF
TRBV1,TRBJ2-7,.,CTSSQPSGGRNEQYF
TRBV19,TRBJ2-3,.,CATSPGQGSADTQYF
TRBV28,TRBJ2-1,.,CASSSPGLVTGDNEQFF
TRBV29-1,TRBJ1-1,few,CSVEGRMNTEAFF
TRBV20-1,TRBJ1-1,.,CSALQGAEAFF
TRBV11-2,TRBJ2-5,.,CASSGDRDGTQYF
TRBV15,TRBJ1-1,few,CATSRGGNTEAFF
TRBV9,TRBJ2-5,few,CASSEDPEETQYF
TRBV28,TRBJ1-3,.,CASRGWGDGNTIYF
TRBV5-1,TRBJ1-1,.,CASSFGQGRITEAFF
TRBV5-4,TRBJ2-1,few,CASSLGLAGDHEQFF
TRBV27,TRBJ1-2,.,CASSSQPNYGYTF
TRBV5-1,TRBJ1-2,few,CASSERMTGDYGYTF
TRBV28,TRBJ2-7,.,CASSLGGTGYHEQYF
TRBV7-2,TRBJ2-5,few,CASSGYPGAGGETQYF
TRBV29-1,TRBJ2-5,.,CSVGHSDQETQYF
TRBV28,TRBJ1-5,.,CASSLWGGGNQPQHF
TRBV30,TRBJ2-1,.,CAWSVTQKEQFF
TRBV2,TRBJ1-1,.,CASSEAQAEAFF
TRBV7-2,TRBJ1-1,once,CASSWGQLNTEAFF
TRBV29-1,TRBJ2-5,few,CSVSQGIGETQYF
TRBV19,TRBJ1-1,.,CASRGQGDTEAFF
TRBV29-1,TRBJ1-3,.,CSARTADTIYF
TRBV11-2,TRBJ2-5,.,CASSSWGGPETQYF
TRBV7-2,TRBJ2-7,few,CASSDRQSPLYEQYF
TRBV2,TRBJ2-5,few,CASSARGMETQYF
TRBV6-5,TRBJ1-2,.,CASTAPGQGGYTF
TRBV7-2,TRBJ2-1,.,CASSLSWLQGYEQFF
TRBV27,TRBJ1-5,few,CASSLEPGGNQPQHF
TRBV6-5,TRBJ1-2,.,CASRGPWYGYTF
TRBV5-1,TRBJ2-7,.,CASSLWALGAPGDEQYF
TRBV29-1,TRBJ2-5,.,CSVEVTGGHGETQYF